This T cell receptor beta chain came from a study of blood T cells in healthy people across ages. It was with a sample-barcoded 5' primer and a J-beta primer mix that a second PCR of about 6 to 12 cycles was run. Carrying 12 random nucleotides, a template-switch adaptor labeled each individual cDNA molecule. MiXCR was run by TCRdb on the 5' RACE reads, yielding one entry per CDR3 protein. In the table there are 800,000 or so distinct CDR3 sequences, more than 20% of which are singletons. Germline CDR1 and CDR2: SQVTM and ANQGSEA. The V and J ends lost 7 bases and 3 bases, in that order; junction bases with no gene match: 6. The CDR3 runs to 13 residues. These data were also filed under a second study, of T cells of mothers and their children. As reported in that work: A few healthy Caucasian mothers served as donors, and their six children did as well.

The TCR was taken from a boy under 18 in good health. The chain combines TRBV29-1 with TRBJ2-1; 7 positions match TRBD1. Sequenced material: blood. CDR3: CSGLRDSYNEQFF. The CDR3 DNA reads TGCAGCGGACTCCGGGACAGCTACAATGAGCAGTTCTTC.